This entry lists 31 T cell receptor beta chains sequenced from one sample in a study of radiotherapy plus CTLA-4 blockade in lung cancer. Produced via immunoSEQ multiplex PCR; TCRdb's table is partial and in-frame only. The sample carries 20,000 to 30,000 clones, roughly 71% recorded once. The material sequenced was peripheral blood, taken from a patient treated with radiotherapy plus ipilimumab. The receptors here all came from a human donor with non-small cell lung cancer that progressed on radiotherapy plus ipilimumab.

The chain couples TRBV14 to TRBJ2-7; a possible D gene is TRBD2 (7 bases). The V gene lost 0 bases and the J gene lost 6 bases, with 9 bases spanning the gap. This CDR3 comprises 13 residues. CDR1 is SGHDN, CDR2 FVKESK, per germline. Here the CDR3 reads CASSQDRGGEQYF. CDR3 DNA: TGTGCCAGCAGCCAAGATAGGGGGGGCGAGCAGTACTTC.

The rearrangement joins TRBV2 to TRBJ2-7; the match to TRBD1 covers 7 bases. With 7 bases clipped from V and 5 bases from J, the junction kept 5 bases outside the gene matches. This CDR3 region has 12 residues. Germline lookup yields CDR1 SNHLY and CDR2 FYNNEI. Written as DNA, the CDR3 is TGTGCCAGCACCGAGGGGGCCCACGAGCAGTACTTC. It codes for CASTEGAHEQYF.

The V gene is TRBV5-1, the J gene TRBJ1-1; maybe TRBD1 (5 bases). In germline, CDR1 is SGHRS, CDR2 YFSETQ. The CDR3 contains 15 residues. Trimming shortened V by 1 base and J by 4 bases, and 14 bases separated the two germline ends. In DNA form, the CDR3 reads TGCGCCAGCAGCTTGTGGCAGGGTGGGACCACTGAAGCTTTCTTT. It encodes CASSLWQGGTTEAFF.

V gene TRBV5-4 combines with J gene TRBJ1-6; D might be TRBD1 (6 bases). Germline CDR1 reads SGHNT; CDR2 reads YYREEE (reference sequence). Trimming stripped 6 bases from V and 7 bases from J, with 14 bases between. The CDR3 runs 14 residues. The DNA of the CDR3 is TGTGCCAGCAACATACAGGGTGCGAATTCACCCCTCCACTTT. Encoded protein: CASNIQGANSPLHF.

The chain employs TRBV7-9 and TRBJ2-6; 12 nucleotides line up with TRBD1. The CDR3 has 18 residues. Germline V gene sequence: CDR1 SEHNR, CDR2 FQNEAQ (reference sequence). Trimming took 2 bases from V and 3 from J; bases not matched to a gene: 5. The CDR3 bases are TGTGCCAGCAGCTTACGGGGACAGGGGGCGCTTGGGGCCAACGTCCTGACTTTC. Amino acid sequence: CASSLRGQGALGANVLTF.

CDR3 in amino acids: CASSSLPRDRVMNYEQYF. The CDR3 nucleotides are TGCGCCAGCAGCTCGCTACCACGGGACAGGGTGATGAACTACGAGCAGTACTTC. V gene TRBV5-1 combines with J gene TRBJ2-7; TRBD1 aligns across 9 bases. The CDR3 has 18 amino acids. Trimming took 3 bases from V and 3 from J; bases not matched to a gene: 16. Germline V lookup: CDR1 SGHRS, CDR2 YFSETQ. The whole variable domain, remainder taken from reference TRBV5-1 and TRBJ2-7, is KAGVTQTPRYLIKTRGQQVTLSCSPISGHRSVSWYQQTPGQGLQFLFEYFSETQRNKGNFPGRFSGRQFSNSRSEMNVSTLELGDSALYLCASSSLPRDRVMNYEQYFGPGTRLTVT.

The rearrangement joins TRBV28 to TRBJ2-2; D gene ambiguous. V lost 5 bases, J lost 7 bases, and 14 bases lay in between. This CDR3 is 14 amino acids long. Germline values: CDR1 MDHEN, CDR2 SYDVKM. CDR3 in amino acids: CASSPITSYGELFF. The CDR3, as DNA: TGTGCCAGCAGTCCGATCACCAGCTACGGGGAGCTGTTTTTT.

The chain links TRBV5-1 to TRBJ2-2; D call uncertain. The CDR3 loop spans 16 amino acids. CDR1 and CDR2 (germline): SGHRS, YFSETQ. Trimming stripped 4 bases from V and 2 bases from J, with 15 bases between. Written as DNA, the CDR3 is TGCGCCAGCAGCCCCGACGTAAGGTCAAACACCGGGGAGCTGTTTTTT. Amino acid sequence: CASSPDVRSNTGELFF.

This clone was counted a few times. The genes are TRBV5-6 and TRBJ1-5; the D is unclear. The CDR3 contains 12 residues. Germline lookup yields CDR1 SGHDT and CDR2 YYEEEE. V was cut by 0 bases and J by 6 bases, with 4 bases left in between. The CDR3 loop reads CASSLDGQPQHF. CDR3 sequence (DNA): TGTGCCAGCAGCTTGGACGGTCAGCCCCAGCATTTT.

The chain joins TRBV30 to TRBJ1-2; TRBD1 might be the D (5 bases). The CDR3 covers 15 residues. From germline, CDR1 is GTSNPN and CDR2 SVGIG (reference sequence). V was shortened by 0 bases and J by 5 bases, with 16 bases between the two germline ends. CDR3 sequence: CAWSVVGPSLYGYTF. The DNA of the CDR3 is TGTGCCTGGAGTGTAGTGGGACCCTCCCTTTATGGCTACACCTTC.

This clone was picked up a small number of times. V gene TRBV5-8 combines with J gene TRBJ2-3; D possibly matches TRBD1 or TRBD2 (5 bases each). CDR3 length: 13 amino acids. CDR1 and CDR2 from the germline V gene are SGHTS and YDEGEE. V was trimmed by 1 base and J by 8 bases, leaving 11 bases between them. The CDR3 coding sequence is TGTGCCAGCAGCTTGTCGTCCGGGACTACGCAGTATTTT. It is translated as CASSLSSGTTQYF.

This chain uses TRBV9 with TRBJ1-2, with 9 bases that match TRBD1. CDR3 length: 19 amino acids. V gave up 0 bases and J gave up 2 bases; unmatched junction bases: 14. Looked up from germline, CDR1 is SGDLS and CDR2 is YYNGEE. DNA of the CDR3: TGTGCCAGCAGCGTAGCCCCCCTCCACCGGGACAGGGCCAACTATGGCTACACCTTC. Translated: CASSVAPLHRDRANYGYTF.

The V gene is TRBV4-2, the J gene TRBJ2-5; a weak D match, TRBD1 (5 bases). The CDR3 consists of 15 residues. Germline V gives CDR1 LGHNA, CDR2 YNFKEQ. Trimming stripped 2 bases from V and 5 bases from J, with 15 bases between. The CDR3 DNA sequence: TGTGCCAGCAGCCAAAGGATAGGGGCCGGGGAGACCCAGTACTTC. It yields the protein CASSQRIGAGETQYF.

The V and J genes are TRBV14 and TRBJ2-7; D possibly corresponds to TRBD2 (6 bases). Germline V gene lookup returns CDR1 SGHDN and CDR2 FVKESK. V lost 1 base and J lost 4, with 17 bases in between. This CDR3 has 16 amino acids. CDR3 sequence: CASSQGWGTGLYEQYF. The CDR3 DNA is TGTGCCAGCAGCCAAGGCTGGGGGACTGGCCTATACGAGCAGTACTTC.

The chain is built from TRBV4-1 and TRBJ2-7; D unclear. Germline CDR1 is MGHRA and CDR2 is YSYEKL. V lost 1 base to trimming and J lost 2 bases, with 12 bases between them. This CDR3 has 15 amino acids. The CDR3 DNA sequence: TGCGCCAGCAGCCAAGTGATGGAACAGACCTACGAGCAGTACTTC. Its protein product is CASSQVMEQTYEQYF.

The CDR3 is CSVEMRDRGYNEQFF. As DNA, the CDR3 is TGCAGCGTTGAGATGCGGGACAGGGGCTACAATGAGCAGTTCTTC. The chain combines TRBV29-1 with TRBJ2-1, with TRBD1 matching over 10 bases. Trimming at V came to 3 bases and at J to 3 bases, leaving 5 bases not matched to a gene. Germline values: CDR1 SQVTM, CDR2 ANQGSEA. The CDR3 sequence is 15 residues long.

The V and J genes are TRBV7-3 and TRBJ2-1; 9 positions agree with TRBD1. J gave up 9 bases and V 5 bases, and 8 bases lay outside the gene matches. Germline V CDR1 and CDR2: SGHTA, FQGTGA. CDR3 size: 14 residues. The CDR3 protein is CASSPGQGRGEQFF. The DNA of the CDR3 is TGTGCCAGCAGCCCGGGACAGGGACGTGGTGAGCAGTTCTTC.

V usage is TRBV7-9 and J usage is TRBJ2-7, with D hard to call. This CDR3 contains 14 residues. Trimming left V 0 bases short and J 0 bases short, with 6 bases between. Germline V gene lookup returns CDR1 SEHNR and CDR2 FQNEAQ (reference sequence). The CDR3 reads CASSLAQSSYEQYF. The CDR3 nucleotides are TGTGCCAGCAGCTTAGCCCAGAGCTCCTACGAGCAGTACTTC.

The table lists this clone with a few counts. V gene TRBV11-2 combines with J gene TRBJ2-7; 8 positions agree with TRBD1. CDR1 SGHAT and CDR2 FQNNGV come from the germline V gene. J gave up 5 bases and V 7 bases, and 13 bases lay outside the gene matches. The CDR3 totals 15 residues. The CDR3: CASTTIGQGANEQYF. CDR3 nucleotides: TGTGCCAGCACCACCATAGGGCAGGGGGCCAACGAGCAGTACTTC.

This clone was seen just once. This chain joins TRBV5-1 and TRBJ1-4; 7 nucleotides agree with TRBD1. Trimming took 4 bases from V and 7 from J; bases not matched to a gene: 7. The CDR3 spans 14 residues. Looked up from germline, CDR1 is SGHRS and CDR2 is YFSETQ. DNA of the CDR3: TGCGCCAGCAGCCAAACAGGGGCGGCTGAAAAACTGTTTTTT. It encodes CASSQTGAAEKLFF.

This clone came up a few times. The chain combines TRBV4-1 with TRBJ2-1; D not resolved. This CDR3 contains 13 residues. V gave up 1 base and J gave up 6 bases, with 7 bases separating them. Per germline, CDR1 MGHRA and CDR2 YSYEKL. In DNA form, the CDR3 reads TGCGCCAGCAGCCAAGGTGAACTCAATGAGCAGTTCTTC. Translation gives CASSQGELNEQFF.

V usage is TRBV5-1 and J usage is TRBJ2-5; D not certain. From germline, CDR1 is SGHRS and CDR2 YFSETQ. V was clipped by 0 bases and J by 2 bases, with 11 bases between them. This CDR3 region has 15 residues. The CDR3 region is CASSLGEGRQETQYF. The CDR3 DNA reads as TGCGCCAGCAGCTTGGGAGAAGGCAGGCAAGAGACCCAGTACTTC.

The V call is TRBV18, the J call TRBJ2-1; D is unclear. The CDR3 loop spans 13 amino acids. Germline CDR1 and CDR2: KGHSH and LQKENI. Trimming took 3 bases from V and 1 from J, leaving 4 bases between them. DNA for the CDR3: TGTGCCAGCTCACCCATGTCCTACAATGAGCAGTTCTTC. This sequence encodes CASSPMSYNEQFF.

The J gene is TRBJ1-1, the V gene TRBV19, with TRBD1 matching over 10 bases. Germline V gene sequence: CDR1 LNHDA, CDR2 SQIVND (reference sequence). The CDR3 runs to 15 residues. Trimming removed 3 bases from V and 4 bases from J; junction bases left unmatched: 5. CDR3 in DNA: TGTGCCAGTAGTATTATGGGGACAGGGGTCACTGAAGCTTTCTTT. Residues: CASSIMGTGVTEAFF.

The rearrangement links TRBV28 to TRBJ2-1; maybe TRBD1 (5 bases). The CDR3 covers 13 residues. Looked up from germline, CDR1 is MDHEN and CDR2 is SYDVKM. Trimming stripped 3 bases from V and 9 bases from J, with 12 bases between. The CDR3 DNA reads TGTGCCAGCAGTTTCGGCAGGGAATCTGAGCAGTTCTTC. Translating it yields CASSFGRESEQFF.

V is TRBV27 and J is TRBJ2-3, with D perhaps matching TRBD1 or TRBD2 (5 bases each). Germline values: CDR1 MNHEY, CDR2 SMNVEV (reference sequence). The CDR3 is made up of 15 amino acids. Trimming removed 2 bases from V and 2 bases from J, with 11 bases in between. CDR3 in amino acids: CASSLTPGPTDTQYF. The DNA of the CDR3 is TGTGCCAGCAGTTTAACCCCGGGGCCCACAGATACGCAGTATTTT.

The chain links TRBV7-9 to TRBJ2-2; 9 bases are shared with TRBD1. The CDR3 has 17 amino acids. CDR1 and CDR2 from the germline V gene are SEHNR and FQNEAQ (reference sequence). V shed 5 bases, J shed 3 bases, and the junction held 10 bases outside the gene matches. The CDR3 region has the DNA TGTGCCAGCAGCACCACAGGCGGGACAGGGTACACCGGGGAGCTGTTTTTT. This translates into CASSTTGGTGYTGELFF.

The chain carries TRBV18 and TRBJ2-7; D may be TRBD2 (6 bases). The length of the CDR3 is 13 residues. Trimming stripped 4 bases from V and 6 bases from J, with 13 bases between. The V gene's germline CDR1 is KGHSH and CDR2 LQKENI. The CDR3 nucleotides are TGTGCCAGCTCACAAGCGGCGGGGCGCGAGCAGTACTTC. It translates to CASSQAAGREQYF.

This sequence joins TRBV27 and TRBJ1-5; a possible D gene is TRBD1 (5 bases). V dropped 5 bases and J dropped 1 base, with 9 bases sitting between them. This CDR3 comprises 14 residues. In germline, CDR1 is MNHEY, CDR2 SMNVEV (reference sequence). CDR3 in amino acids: CASSRDGSNQPQHF. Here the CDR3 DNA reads TGTGCCAGCAGTCGGGACGGGAGCAATCAGCCCCAGCATTTT.

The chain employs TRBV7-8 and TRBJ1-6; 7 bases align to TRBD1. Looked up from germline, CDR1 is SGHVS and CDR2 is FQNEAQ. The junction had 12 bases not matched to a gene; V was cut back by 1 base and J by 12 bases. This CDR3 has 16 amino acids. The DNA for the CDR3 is TGTGCCAGCAGCTTAGTTGCGGGACAGTTGATTCGACCCCTCCACTTT. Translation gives CASSLVAGQLIRPLHF.

This CDR3 is CASSPKPGDTQYF. The CDR3 DNA reads as TGCGCCAGCAGCCCAAAACCCGGAGATACGCAGTATTTT. This chain links TRBV4-3 with TRBJ2-3; no definite D call. V dropped 4 bases and J dropped 5 bases, with 10 bases sitting between them. Germline lookup yields CDR1 LGHNA and CDR2 YSLEER. This CDR3 contains 13 residues.